A single sample gave rise to the 16 T cell receptor beta chains below, sequenced in a study of OX40 agonist ivuxolimab in advanced cancers. Assay: immunoSEQ multiplex PCR; the TCRdb copy retains only in-frame clones and omits some. The sample includes tens of thousands of clones, 80% of them seen just once. Sequencing was performed on CD4+ or CD8+ T cells sorted from blood, taken in a trial of the OX40 agonist ivuxolimab. The receptors derive from an adult with an advanced solid tumor such as melanoma, head and neck, liver or kidney cancer.

By sample share, this clone is medium-sized (0.01 to 0.1%). The V call is TRBV10-3, the J call TRBJ1-6; 7 positions match TRBD1. The J segment lost 10 bases and the V segment lost 4 bases, leaving 4 bases of the junction unmatched. The germline V gene has CDR1 ENHRY and CDR2 SYGVKD. This CDR3 region has 13 residues. This chain's CDR3 is CAISGSGGSPLHF. In nucleotides, the CDR3 is TGTGCCATCAGTGGATCAGGGGGATCACCCCTCCACTTT.

The genes are TRBV7-2 and TRBJ1-1, with a weak D call TRBD1 (5 bases). This CDR3 spans 19 amino acids. CDR1 and CDR2 (germline): SGHTA, FQGNSA. V dropped 2 bases and J dropped 0 bases, with 22 bases sitting between them. The CDR3 loop reads CASSLPRFGRAKMNTEAFF. CDR3 sequence (DNA): TGTGCCAGCAGCTTACCTCGGTTCGGCAGGGCCAAGATGAACACTGAAGCTTTCTTT.

The V gene is TRBV19, the J gene TRBJ2-3; 9 bases align to TRBD2. Germline V lookup: CDR1 LNHDA, CDR2 SQIVND (reference sequence). The junction had 13 bases not matched to a gene; V was cut back by 5 bases and J by 7 bases. This CDR3 comprises 16 residues. CDR3 protein: CASSFRAGGPSNTQYF. CDR3 nucleotide sequence: TGTGCCAGTAGTTTCCGGGCGGGGGGGCCTTCAAATACGCAGTATTTT.

The chain uses TRBV11-2 and TRBJ2-2; 11 bases match TRBD2. The V segment lost 5 bases and the J segment 6 bases; nucleotides outside the gene matches: 8. CDR3 length: 16 amino acids. Germline CDR1 reads SGHAT; CDR2 reads FQNNGV. CDR3 protein: CASSQILAGAAGELFF. The CDR3 region has the DNA TGTGCCAGCAGCCAAATACTAGCGGGGGCGGCCGGGGAGCTGTTTTTT.

In this sample, this clone turned up once. The chain has TRBV4-2 and TRBJ1-4; 7 bases agree with TRBD1. The CDR3 extends over 16 amino acids. Germline assignment: CDR1 LGHNA and CDR2 YNFKEQ. Trimming removed 2 bases from V and 7 bases from J; junction bases left unmatched: 10. The CDR3 protein is CASSQHFRGGGEKLFF. In nucleotides, the CDR3 is TGTGCCAGCAGCCAACACTTCAGGGGGGGAGGTGAAAAACTGTTTTTT.

The genes are TRBV19 and TRBJ2-3; TRBD1 might be the D (6 bases). Germline CDR1 reads LNHDA; CDR2 reads SQIVND (reference sequence). The CDR3 runs 14 residues. The V gene lost 7 bases and the J gene lost 2 bases, with 13 bases spanning the gap. The CDR3 reads CASNARGSTDTQYF. Here the CDR3 DNA reads TGTGCCAGTAATGCCAGGGGTTCCACAGATACGCAGTATTTT.

The genes are TRBV20-1 and TRBJ2-3; D is unresolved. Trimming removed 3 bases from V and 9 bases from J, with 10 bases in between. CDR1 and CDR2 from the germline V gene are DFQATT and SNEGSKA (reference sequence). This CDR3 region has 11 residues. CDR3 nucleotides: TGCAGTGCTAGGGTCATTAGAACGCAGTATTTT. Protein product: CSARVIRTQYF.

This rearrangement joins TRBV7-9 to TRBJ1-6, with unresolved D. Germline V CDR1 and CDR2: SEHNR, FQNEAQ (reference sequence). The V end lost 0 bases, the J end lost 7 bases, and 7 bases lay between the germline ends. The CDR3 runs 14 residues. The CDR3 protein is CASSLASGNSPLHF. The CDR3 nucleotides read TGTGCCAGCAGCTTAGCCTCAGGAAATTCACCCCTCCACTTT.

This chain connects TRBV19 to TRBJ1-1; D not certain. Germline-derived CDR1 and CDR2 are LNHDA and SQIVND (reference sequence). The length of the CDR3 is 12 residues. Trimming removed 2 bases at V and 9 bases at J, with 10 bases between. The CDR3 region has the DNA TGTGCCAGTAGTATAACAGACTCCAAAGCTTTCTTT. Residues: CASSITDSKAFF.

The chain uses TRBV10-3 and TRBJ1-2; TRBD1 aligns across 9 bases. CDR1 and CDR2 from the germline V gene are ENHRY and SYGVKD. The CDR3 consists of 15 residues. V dropped 4 bases and J dropped 0; count of bases not matched to a gene: 3. The CDR3 DNA reads TGTGCCATCAGTGCGGGGGACAGGGCTAACTATGGCTACACCTTC. Translating gives CAISAGDRANYGYTF.

This chain uses TRBV6-5 with TRBJ2-7, with a possible D match to TRBD1 (6 bases). The ends were cut back, 5 bases at V and 3 bases at J, with 14 bases in the middle. Per germline, CDR1 MNHEY and CDR2 SVGAGI. The CDR3 runs 14 residues. The CDR3 DNA reads as TGTGCCAGCAGTCCCGGGACATCCGGCTACGAGCAGTACTTC. It yields the protein CASSPGTSGYEQYF.

V is TRBV7-8 and J is TRBJ2-5, with 11 nucleotides matching TRBD1. Germline assignment: CDR1 SGHVS and CDR2 FQNEAQ. V shed 4 bases, J shed 2 bases, and the junction held 3 bases outside the gene matches. There are 15 residues in the CDR3. CDR3 region: CASSWGQGVQETQYF. Here the CDR3 DNA reads TGTGCCAGCAGCTGGGGACAGGGGGTACAAGAGACCCAGTACTTC.

The chain carries TRBV7-3 and TRBJ1-5; D perhaps matches TRBD1 (5 bases). Trimming pared 2 bases from V and 6 bases from J, leaving 23 bases between. Germline lookup yields CDR1 SGHTA and CDR2 FQGTGA. The CDR3 extends over 18 amino acids. The CDR3 loop is CASSLAFRGSVSSQPQHF. For the CDR3, the DNA is TGTGCCAGCAGCTTAGCGTTTCGGGGGTCAGTATCGAGTCAGCCCCAGCATTTT.

This chain joins TRBV19 and TRBJ2-7; no clear D gene. Germline CDR1 LNHDA, CDR2 SQIVND (reference sequence). This CDR3 region has 14 residues. Trimming took off 5 bases at V and 2 bases at J, with 13 bases between the two ends. The CDR3 bases are TGTGCCAGTAGTCCCCGAGCTACTACCTACGAGCAGTACTTC. Its protein product is CASSPRATTYEQYF.

The chain recombines TRBV6-1 with TRBJ1-2; 7 nucleotides match TRBD1. The CDR3 extends over 16 amino acids. V lost 4 bases, J lost 5 bases, and 13 bases stayed unmatched. Germline V gene sequence: CDR1 MNHNS, CDR2 SASEGT. The CDR3 spells CASSGGTEDSFYGYTF. The DNA of the CDR3 is TGTGCCAGCAGTGGAGGGACAGAGGATAGCTTTTATGGCTACACCTTC.

J is TRBJ2-5 and V is TRBV4-3; 10 positions match TRBD2. The CDR3 has 14 amino acids. V dropped 2 bases and J dropped 9; count of bases not matched to a gene: 6. Germline V CDR1 and CDR2: LGHNA, YSLEER. The CDR3 sequence: CASSQTSGAPAQYF. Written as DNA, the CDR3 is TGCGCCAGCAGCCAAACTAGCGGGGCTCCGGCCCAGTACTTC.